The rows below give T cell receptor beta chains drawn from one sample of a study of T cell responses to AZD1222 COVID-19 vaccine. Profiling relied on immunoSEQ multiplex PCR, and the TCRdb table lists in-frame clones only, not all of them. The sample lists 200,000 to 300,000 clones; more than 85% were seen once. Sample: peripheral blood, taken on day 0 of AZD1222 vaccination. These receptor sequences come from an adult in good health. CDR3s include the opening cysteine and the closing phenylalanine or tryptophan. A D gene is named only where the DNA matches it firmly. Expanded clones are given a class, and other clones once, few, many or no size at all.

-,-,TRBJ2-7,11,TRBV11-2,CASSLVDEQYF,TGTGCCAGCAGCTTAGTCGACGAGCAGTACTTC
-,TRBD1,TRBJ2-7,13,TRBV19,CATGTGPTYEQYF,TGTGCCACAGGGACAGGGCCCACCTACGAGCAGTACTTC
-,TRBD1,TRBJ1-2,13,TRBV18,CASSGDSFYGYTF,TGTGCCAGCTCAGGGGACAGCTTCTATGGCTACACCTTC
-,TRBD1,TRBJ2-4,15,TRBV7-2,CASSNGQGLGLIQYF,TGTGCCAGCAGCAACGGACAGGGCCTGGGTTTGATTCAGTACTTC
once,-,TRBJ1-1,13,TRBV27,CASSQGDRLEAFF,TGTGCCAGCTCACAAGGGGACCGGCTCGAAGCTTTCTTT
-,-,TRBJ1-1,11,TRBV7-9,CATNGNTEAFF,TGTGCCACCAATGGGAACACTGAAGCTTTCTTT
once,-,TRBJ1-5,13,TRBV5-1,CASREQPNQPQHF,TGCGCCAGCAGGGAGCAGCCTAATCAGCCCCAGCATTTT
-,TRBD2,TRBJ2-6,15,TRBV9,CASTLGGTGANVLTF,TGTGCCAGCACCCTGGGGGGGACTGGGGCCAACGTCCTGACTTTC
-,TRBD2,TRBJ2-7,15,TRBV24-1,CATSDSASGVYEQYF,TGTGCCACCAGTGATTCGGCTAGCGGGGTATACGAGCAGTACTTC
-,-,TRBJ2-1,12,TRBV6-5,CASSQEVSEQFF,TGTGCCAGCAGCCAAGAAGTGAGTGAGCAGTTCTTC
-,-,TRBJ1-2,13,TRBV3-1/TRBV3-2,CASSQAGDYGYTF,TGTGCCAGCAGCCAAGCGGGGGACTATGGCTACACCTTC
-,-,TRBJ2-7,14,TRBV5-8,CASSLRGSYYEQYF,TGTGCCAGCAGCTTGCGGGGGTCATATTACGAGCAGTACTTC
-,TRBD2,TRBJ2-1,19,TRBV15,CATSRGTLLAASSYNEQFF,TGTGCCACCAGCAGAGGCACCCTACTAGCGGCGAGCTCCTACAATGAGCAGTTCTTC
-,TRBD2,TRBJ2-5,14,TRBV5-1,CASSLGSGEKTQYF,TGCGCCAGCAGCTTGGGTAGCGGGGAGAAGACCCAGTACTTC
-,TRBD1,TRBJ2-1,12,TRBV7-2,CASSRTGDEQFF,TGTGCCAGCAGCCGGACAGGGGATGAGCAGTTCTTC
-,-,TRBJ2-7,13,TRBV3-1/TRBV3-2,CASSRLGGDEQYF,TGTGCCAGCAGCCGATTAGGGGGGGACGAGCAGTACTTC
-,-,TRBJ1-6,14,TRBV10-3,CATTEYPYNSPLHF,TGTGCCACTACTGAGTATCCTTATAATTCACCCCTCCACTTT
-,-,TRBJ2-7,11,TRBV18,CASSPGYEQYF,TGTGCCAGCTCACCGGGCTACGAGCAGTACTTC
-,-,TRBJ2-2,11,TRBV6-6,CASRDTGELFF,TGTGCCAGCAGGGACACCGGGGAGCTGTTTTTT
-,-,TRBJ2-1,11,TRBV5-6,CASSLGNEQFF,TGTGCCAGCAGCTTGGGTAATGAGCAGTTCTTC
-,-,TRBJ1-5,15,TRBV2,CASSESGALNQPQHF,TGTGCCAGCAGTGAAAGTGGAGCACTTAATCAGCCCCAGCATTTT
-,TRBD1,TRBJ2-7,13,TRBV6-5,CASTPQGKHEQYF,TGTGCCAGCACCCCACAGGGGAAGCACGAGCAGTACTTC